The 15 T cell receptor beta chains listed next were all sequenced from one sample in a study of control samples from healthy donors and cancer patients. Assay used: immunoSEQ multiplex PCR; TCRdb lists only in-frame clones, some missing. Of 200,000 or so clones in the sample, around 94% are singletons; the top ten hold approximately 1.5%. The specimen sequenced was blood. These TCRs come from a man aged 50 to 59 in good health.

The chain carries TRBV6-5 and TRBJ2-4; 9 nucleotides agree with TRBD2. Germline V gene sequence: CDR1 MNHEY, CDR2 SVGAGI. The length of the CDR3 is 15 residues. V lost 6 bases to trimming and J lost 7 bases; unmatched junction nucleotides: 10. CDR3 coding DNA: TGTGCCAGCAGCCCAAGCGGGGGGCGAGGGAACATTCAGTACTTC. Its translation: CASSPSGGRGNIQYF.

V and J are TRBV5-4 and TRBJ2-1; 10 nucleotides agree with TRBD1. The CDR3 consists of 13 residues. With V trimmed by 4 bases and J by 12 bases, 7 bases remained unmatched. CDR1 and CDR2 from the germline V gene are SGHNT and YYREEE (reference sequence). The CDR3 sequence: CASSSSGTGVQFF. In DNA form, the CDR3 reads TGTGCCAGCAGCAGCTCCGGGACAGGGGTGCAGTTCTTC.

The chain is built from TRBV4-3 and TRBJ2-7, with 7 bases that match TRBD1. This CDR3 is built from 15 residues. V shed 1 base and J 3 bases; nucleotides not matched to a gene: 6. The V gene's germline CDR1 is LGHNA and CDR2 YSLEER. The CDR3 spells CASSQAGQGVYEQYF. The CDR3 nucleotides are TGCGCCAGCAGCCAAGCGGGGCAGGGGGTCTACGAGCAGTACTTC.

The rearrangement links TRBV27 to TRBJ2-7; TRBD1 agrees at 7 bases. After removal of 5 bases from V and 2 bases from J, the junction contained 9 bases not matched to a gene. CDR1 is MNHEY and CDR2 is SMNVEV in the germline V gene (reference sequence). This CDR3 has 15 amino acids. CDR3 loop: CASSLDGTEPYEQYF. For the CDR3, the DNA is TGTGCCAGCAGTCTCGACGGGACAGAGCCCTACGAGCAGTACTTC.

The genes are TRBV6-5 and TRBJ2-3, with D unresolved. The germline gives CDR1 MNHEY, CDR2 SVGAGI. Trimming left V 2 bases short and J 1 base short, with 4 bases between. The CDR3 runs 13 residues. This CDR3 is CASSYRRTDTQYF. CDR3 DNA: TGTGCCAGCAGTTACCGTCGCACAGATACGCAGTATTTT.

The chain joins TRBV29-1 to TRBJ2-7; D is perhaps TRBD2 (6 bases). Germline V gene sequence: CDR1 SQVTM, CDR2 ANQGSEA. CDR3 length: 14 residues. Between the trimmed V and J ends, which lost 2 bases and 2 bases, there was a span of 13 bases. DNA for the CDR3: TGCAGCGTTGAACTAGGCGGGAACCCCTACGAGCAGTACTTC. It yields the protein CSVELGGNPYEQYF.

The rearrangement links TRBV5-1 to TRBJ2-5, with 12 bases that match TRBD1. With V trimmed by 5 bases and J by 5 bases, 10 bases remained unmatched. This CDR3 has 16 amino acids. The V gene's germline CDR1 is SGHRS and CDR2 YFSETQ. The CDR3 DNA reads as TGCGCCAGCAGTCGAACGGGACAGGGGGCAATGGAGACCCAGTACTTC. Its translation: CASSRTGQGAMETQYF.

V gene TRBV10-3 combines with J gene TRBJ2-5; D unclear. Germline CDR1 and CDR2: ENHRY and SYGVKD. V was trimmed by 4 bases and J by 5 bases, leaving 8 bases between them. This CDR3 spans 12 amino acids. The CDR3: CAISVSGETQYF. The CDR3, as DNA: TGTGCCATCAGTGTCTCCGGGGAGACCCAGTACTTC.

The chain uses TRBV28 and TRBJ2-7, with D hard to call. CDR3 length equals 14 residues. Germline CDR1 MDHEN, CDR2 SYDVKM. V was pared by 6 bases and J by 3 bases, with 15 bases between. The CDR3: CASSVTFDFYEQYF. Written as DNA, the CDR3 is TGTGCCAGCAGCGTAACCTTCGACTTCTACGAGCAGTACTTC.

This clone was seen only once. The J gene is TRBJ2-7, the V gene TRBV5-1; D may match TRBD1 or TRBD2 (5 bases each). The V gene lost 4 bases and the J gene lost 4 bases, with 18 bases spanning the gap. This CDR3 comprises 15 residues. Germline V gene sequence: CDR1 SGHRS, CDR2 YFSETQ. The CDR3 sequence: CASSHGGPLIYEQYF. The CDR3 nucleotides are TGCGCCAGCAGCCATGGGGGACCCTTGATTTACGAGCAGTACTTC. Filled out from reference TRBV5-1 and TRBJ2-7, the complete variable domain reads KAGVTQTPRYLIKTRGQQVTLSCSPISGHRSVSWYQQTPGQGLQFLFEYFSETQRNKGNFPGRFSGRQFSNSRSEMNVSTLELGDSALYLCASSHGGPLIYEQYFGPGTRLTVT.

This rearrangement joins TRBV4-2 to TRBJ1-5; unclear D gene. CDR1 is LGHNA, CDR2 YNFKEQ, per germline. The length of the CDR3 is 16 residues. V was clipped by 0 bases and J by 8 bases, with 17 bases between them. The CDR3 spells CASSQDDTGWVKPQHF. The CDR3 DNA is TGTGCCAGCAGCCAAGACGACACCGGGTGGGTAAAGCCCCAGCATTTT.

The J gene is TRBJ2-7, the V gene TRBV9, with unresolved D. The germline V and J ends were trimmed by 2 bases and 1 base, with 13 bases remaining between them. The CDR3 runs to 15 residues. CDR1 SGDLS and CDR2 YYNGEE come from the germline V gene. The CDR3 nucleotides are TGTGCCAGCAGCGTCGGTTGGGGTTGGTCCTACGAGCAGTACTTC. It yields the protein CASSVGWGWSYEQYF.

The chain combines TRBV6-5 with TRBJ2-7; D is perhaps TRBD1 (7 bases). There are 14 residues in the CDR3. The germline V gene has CDR1 MNHEY and CDR2 SVGAGI. Trimming stripped 4 bases from V and 5 bases from J, with 15 bases between. DNA of the CDR3: TGTGCCAGCAGTTCCCGACAGGGAGGAGACGAGCAGTACGTC. Translated, it gives CASSSRQGGDEQYV.

V usage is TRBV3-1 (or the pseudogene TRBV3-2) and J usage is TRBJ1-4; no firm D call. Germline assignment: CDR1 LGHDT and CDR2 YNNKEL (reference sequence). This CDR3 region has 12 residues. The V and J ends lost 8 bases and 3 bases respectively, with 7 bases between them. The CDR3 loop is CASGLSNEKLFF. DNA for the CDR3: TGTGCCAGCGGGCTTTCTAATGAAAAACTGTTTTTT.

The rearrangement joins TRBV9 to TRBJ1-1; D gene unclear. The CDR3 covers 14 residues. V lost 3 bases and J 1 base, leaving 10 bases between the germline ends. Germline V gene data show CDR1 as SGDLS and CDR2 as YYNGEE. The CDR3 region is CASSETAENTEAFF. The CDR3 nucleotides read TGTGCCAGCAGCGAAACAGCGGAGAACACTGAAGCTTTCTTT.